This T cell receptor (beta chain) originates from a study of identical twins. Regarding the study as a whole: Cross-sectional statistical analysis was relied on for the conclusions, without the same donors being followed.

This clonotype appeared a few times. Its specificity is unknown. Each CDR3 protein is one row after TCRdb ran MiXCR on the 5' RACE reads. The table has 600,000 to 800,000 distinct CDR3 sequences, about 20% seen once. Germline V gene data show CDR1 as DFQATT and CDR2 as SNEGSKA (reference sequence). The CDR3 spans 12 residues. V was shortened by 3 bases and J by 8 bases, with 11 bases between the two germline ends. These data were likewise used in another study, on T cells expressing NK-cell markers. That work contributes: Cells sorted as CD3+CD56+NKG2C+, CD3+CD56+NKG2C- and CD3+CD56-NKG2C+ T cells supplied the TCR beta repertoires. Most of the eight sequenced donors tested HCMV-seropositive; one tested seronegative.

Sequences were obtained from PBMCs. The sequence came from a young woman in good health. The gene calls are TRBV20-1 and TRBJ2-1; a weak D match, TRBD2 (5 bases). This chain's CDR3 is CSASLSRDEQFF. The CDR3 DNA follows: TGCAGTGCTAGTCTCTCGAGGGATGAGCAGTTCTTC.